One and the same sample provided the 9 T cell receptor beta chains below, sequenced in a study of blood T cell repertoires in COVID-19. TCRdb keeps only in-frame clones here, not all; method: immunoSEQ multiplex PCR. The data hold about 100,000 clones, with about four fifths observed a single time. The sequencing input was peripheral blood. The receptors stem from a woman older than 75 with active or convalescent COVID-19.

V gene TRBV7-9 combines with J gene TRBJ1-1; D possibly corresponds to TRBD1 (5 bases). Trimming removed 1 base at V and 2 bases at J, with 11 bases between. CDR3 length: 15 amino acids. Germline CDR1 is SEHNR and CDR2 is FQNEAQ (reference sequence). The CDR3 loop is CASSLGGTLNTEAFF. CDR3 DNA: TGTGCCAGCAGCTTAGGTGGGACTCTAAACACTGAAGCTTTCTTT.

V and J are TRBV7-2 and TRBJ1-5; 9 positions agree with TRBD1. This CDR3 has 14 amino acids. Germline V CDR1 and CDR2: SGHTA, FQGNSA. Trimming removed 4 bases from V and 6 bases from J; junction bases left unmatched: 4. CDR3 in amino acids: CASSSQGAGQPQHF. CDR3 bases: TGTGCCAGCAGCTCACAGGGGGCTGGTCAGCCCCAGCATTTT.

This sequence joins TRBV10-3 and TRBJ2-5; 8 bases line up with TRBD2. The germline V gene has CDR1 ENHRY and CDR2 SYGVKD. Trimming cost V 4 bases and J 4 bases; bases outside gene matches: 2. The CDR3 length is 13 residues. CDR3 residues: CAISAAGGETQYF. CDR3 in DNA: TGTGCCATCAGTGCTGCGGGAGGAGAGACCCAGTACTTC.

This clone occurred a few times. This chain uses TRBV7-2 with TRBJ1-6; tentative D call: TRBD1 (5 bases). The ends were cut back, 6 bases at V and 6 bases at J, with 15 bases in the middle. There are 15 residues in the CDR3. The V gene's germline CDR1 is SGHTA and CDR2 FQGNSA. The CDR3 DNA reads as TGTGCCAGCAGTTTGAATTCAGGGTCTAATTCACCCCTCCACTTT. Protein sequence: CASSLNSGSNSPLHF. The full variable domain, its missing parts supplied by reference TRBV7-2 and TRBJ1-6, is GAGVSQSPSNKVTEKGKDVELRCDPISGHTALYWYRQSLGQGLEFLIYFQGNSAPDKSGLPSDRFSAERTGGSVSTLTIQRTQQEDSAVYLCASSLNSGSNSPLHFGNGTRLTVT.

The chain employs TRBV19 and TRBJ1-5, with TRBD1 matching over 7 bases. J was trimmed by 3 bases and V by 3 bases; bases with no gene match: 8. The CDR3 loop spans 16 amino acids. CDR1 and CDR2 from the germline V gene are LNHDA and SQIVND (reference sequence). The CDR3 sequence is CASSMMGTASNQPQHF. The CDR3 coding sequence is TGTGCCAGTAGTATGATGGGGACAGCTTCCAATCAGCCCCAGCATTTT.

A few counts support this clone. This rearrangement joins TRBV2 to TRBJ2-7, with 8 bases that match TRBD1. The CDR3 totals 14 residues. V gave up 6 bases and J gave up 2 bases; unmatched junction bases: 6. Germline-derived CDR1 and CDR2 are SNHLY and FYNNEI. For the CDR3, the DNA is TGTGCCAGCAGCTCCGGGACAGGTGCCTACGAGCAGTACTTC. It is translated as CASSSGTGAYEQYF.

V and J are TRBV19 and TRBJ1-4, with a tentative D call TRBD1 (5 bases). V lost 9 bases and J 7 bases, leaving 21 bases between the germline ends. There are 15 residues in the CDR3. Germline V gene lookup returns CDR1 LNHDA and CDR2 SQIVND (reference sequence). CDR3 in amino acids: CARRDRTERGEKLFF. CDR3 coding DNA: TGTGCCAGGAGAGATAGGACCGAAAGGGGTGAAAAACTGTTTTTT.

This chain uses TRBV6-5 with TRBJ2-1, with TRBD2 matching 9 bases. The V gene end was trimmed by 9 bases and the J gene end by 9 bases; junction bases not matched to a gene: 15. The CDR3 has 15 amino acids. The germline V gene encodes CDR1 MNHEY and CDR2 SVGAGI. CDR3: CASSLEGTSRSEQFF. CDR3 nucleotide sequence: TGTGCCAGTTCACTCGAGGGGACTAGCAGGAGTGAGCAGTTCTTC.

The chain couples TRBV24-1 to TRBJ2-1; a weak D match, TRBD1 (6 bases). Germline CDR1 and CDR2: KGHDR and SFDVKD. This CDR3 has 13 amino acids. V lost 1 base and J 8 bases, leaving 8 bases between the germline ends. Here the CDR3 DNA reads TGTGCCACCAGTGATTTTACAGGGTATGAGCAGTTCTTC. Amino acids: CATSDFTGYEQFF.